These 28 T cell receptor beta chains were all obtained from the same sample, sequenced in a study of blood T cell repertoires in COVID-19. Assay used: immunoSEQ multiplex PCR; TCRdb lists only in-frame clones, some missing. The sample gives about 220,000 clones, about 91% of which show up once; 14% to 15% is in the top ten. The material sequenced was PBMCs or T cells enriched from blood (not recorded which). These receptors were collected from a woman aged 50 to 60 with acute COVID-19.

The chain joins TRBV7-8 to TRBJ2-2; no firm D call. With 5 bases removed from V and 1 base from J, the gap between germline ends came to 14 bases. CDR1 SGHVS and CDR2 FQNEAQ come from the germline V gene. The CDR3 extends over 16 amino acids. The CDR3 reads CASSLLNSLNTGELFF. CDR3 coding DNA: TGTGCCAGCAGCCTCCTTAACAGCTTGAACACCGGGGAGCTGTTTTTT.

Written as DNA, the CDR3 is TGCGCCAGCAGCTTGGAGTCAGGGGTAGCCAAAAACATTCAGTACTTC. It is translated as CASSLESGVAKNIQYF. J is TRBJ2-4 and V is TRBV5-1; tentatively, D is TRBD1 (6 bases). V was pared by 0 bases and J by 0 bases, with 10 bases between. From germline, CDR1 is SGHRS and CDR2 YFSETQ. There are 16 residues in the CDR3.

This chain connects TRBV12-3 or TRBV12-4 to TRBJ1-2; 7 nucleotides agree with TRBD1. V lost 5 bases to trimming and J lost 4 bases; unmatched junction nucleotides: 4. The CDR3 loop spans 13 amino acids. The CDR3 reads CASSTQGSYGYTF. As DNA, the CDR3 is TGTGCCAGCAGTACACAGGGGAGCTATGGCTACACCTTC.

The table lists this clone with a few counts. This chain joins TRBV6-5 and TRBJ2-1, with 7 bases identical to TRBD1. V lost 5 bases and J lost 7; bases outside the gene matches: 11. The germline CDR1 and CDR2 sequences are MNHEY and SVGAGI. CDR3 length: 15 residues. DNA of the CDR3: TGTGCCAGCAGTCGTCGACAGGGTTTAAAAAATGAGCAGTTCTTC. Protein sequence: CASSRRQGLKNEQFF.

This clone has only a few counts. CDR3 sequence: CASSDRQGATGELFF. In nucleotides, the CDR3 is TGTGCCAGCAGTGATCGACAGGGGGCCACCGGGGAGCTGTTTTTT. J is TRBJ2-2 and V is TRBV6-1, with 10 bases matching TRBD1. Germline V gives CDR1 MNHNS, CDR2 SASEGT. Losses at the gene ends were 3 bases for V and 4 bases for J; bases not matched to a gene: 2. There are 15 residues in the CDR3.

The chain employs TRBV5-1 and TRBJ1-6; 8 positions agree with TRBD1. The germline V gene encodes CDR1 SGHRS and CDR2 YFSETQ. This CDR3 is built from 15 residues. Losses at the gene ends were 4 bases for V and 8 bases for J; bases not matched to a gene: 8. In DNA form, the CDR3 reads TGCGCCAGCAGCCAGGACAGGGCGGGTGATTCACCCCTCCACTTT. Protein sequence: CASSQDRAGDSPLHF.

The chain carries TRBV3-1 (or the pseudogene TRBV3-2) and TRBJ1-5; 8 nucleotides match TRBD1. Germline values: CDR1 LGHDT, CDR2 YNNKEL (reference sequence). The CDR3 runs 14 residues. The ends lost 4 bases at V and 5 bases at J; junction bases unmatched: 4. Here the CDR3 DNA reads TGTGCCAGCAGCCCAGGGGGCGAGGATCAGCCCCAGCATTTT. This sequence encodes CASSPGGEDQPQHF.

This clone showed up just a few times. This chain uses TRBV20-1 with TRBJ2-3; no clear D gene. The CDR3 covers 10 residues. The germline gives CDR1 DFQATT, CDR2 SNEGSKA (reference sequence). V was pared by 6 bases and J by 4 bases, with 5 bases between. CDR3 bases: TGCAGTGCCCCCGCAGATACGCAGTATTTT. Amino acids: CSAPADTQYF.

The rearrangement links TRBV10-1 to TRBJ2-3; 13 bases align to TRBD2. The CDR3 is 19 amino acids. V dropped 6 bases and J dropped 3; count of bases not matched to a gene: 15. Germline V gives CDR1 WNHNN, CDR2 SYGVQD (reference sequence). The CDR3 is CASREETSGRPCATDTQYF. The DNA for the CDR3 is TGCGCCAGCAGGGAAGAGACTAGCGGGAGGCCCTGCGCTACAGATACGCAGTATTTT.

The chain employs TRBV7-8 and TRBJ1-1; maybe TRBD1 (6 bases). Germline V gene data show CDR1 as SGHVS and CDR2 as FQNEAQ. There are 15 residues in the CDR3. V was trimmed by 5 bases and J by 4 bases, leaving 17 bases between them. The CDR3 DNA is TGTGCCAGCAGCCTTTACAGGGACCTCACCACTGAAGCTTTCTTT. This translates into CASSLYRDLTTEAFF.

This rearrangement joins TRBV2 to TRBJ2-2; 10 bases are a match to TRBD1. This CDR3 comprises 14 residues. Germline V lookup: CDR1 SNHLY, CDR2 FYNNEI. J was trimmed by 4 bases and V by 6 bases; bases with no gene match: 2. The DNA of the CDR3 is TGTGCCAGCAGCTGGACAGGGGGCACCGGGGAGCTGTTTTTT. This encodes CASSWTGGTGELFF.

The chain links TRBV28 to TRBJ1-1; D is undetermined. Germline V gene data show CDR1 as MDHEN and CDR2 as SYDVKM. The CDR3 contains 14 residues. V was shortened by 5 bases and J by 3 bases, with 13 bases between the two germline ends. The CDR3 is CASSPTHGYTEAFF. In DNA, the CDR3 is TGTGCCAGCAGTCCCACTCACGGGTACACTGAAGCTTTCTTT.

The CDR3 region is CASGGSSYEQYF. For the CDR3, the DNA is TGTGCCAGCGGGGGCAGCTCATACGAGCAGTACTTC. The V call is TRBV6-5, the J call TRBJ2-7, with D perhaps matching TRBD1 (6 bases). Germline V lookup: CDR1 MNHEY, CDR2 SVGAGI. The length of the CDR3 is 12 residues. Trimming removed 8 bases at V and 4 bases at J, with 12 bases between.

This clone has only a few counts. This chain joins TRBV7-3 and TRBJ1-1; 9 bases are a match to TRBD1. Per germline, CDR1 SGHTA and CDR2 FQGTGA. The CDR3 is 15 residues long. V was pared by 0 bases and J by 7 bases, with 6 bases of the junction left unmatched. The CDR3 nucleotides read TGTGCCAGCAGCTTAACGTCGGACAGGGGAAATGAAGCTTTCTTT. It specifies CASSLTSDRGNEAFF.

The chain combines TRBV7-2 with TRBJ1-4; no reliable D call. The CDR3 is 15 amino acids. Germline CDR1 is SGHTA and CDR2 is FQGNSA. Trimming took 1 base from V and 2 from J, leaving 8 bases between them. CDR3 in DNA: TGTGCCAGCAGCTTAGTGGCGGGTACTAATGAAAAACTGTTTTTT. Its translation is CASSLVAGTNEKLFF.

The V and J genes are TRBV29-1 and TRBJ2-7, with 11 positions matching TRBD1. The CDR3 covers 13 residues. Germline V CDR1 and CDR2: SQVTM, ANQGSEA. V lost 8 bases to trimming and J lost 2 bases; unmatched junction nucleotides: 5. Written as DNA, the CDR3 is TGCAGCTTCGGACAGGGGGCGGCCTACGAGCAGTACTTC. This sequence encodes CSFGQGAAYEQYF.

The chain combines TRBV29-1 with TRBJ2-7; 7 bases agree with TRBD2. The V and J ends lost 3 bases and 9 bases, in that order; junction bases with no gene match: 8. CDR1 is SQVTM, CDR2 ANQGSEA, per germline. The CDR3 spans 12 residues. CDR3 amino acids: CSVEMGGTGQYF. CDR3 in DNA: TGCAGCGTTGAGATGGGGGGGACGGGGCAGTACTTC.

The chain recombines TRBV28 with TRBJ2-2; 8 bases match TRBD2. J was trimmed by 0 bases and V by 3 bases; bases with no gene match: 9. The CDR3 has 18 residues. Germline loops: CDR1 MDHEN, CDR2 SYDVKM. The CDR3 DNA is TGTGCCAGCAGTTTCGTAGCGGGGAAATTCGCGAACACCGGGGAGCTGTTTTTT. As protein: CASSFVAGKFANTGELFF.

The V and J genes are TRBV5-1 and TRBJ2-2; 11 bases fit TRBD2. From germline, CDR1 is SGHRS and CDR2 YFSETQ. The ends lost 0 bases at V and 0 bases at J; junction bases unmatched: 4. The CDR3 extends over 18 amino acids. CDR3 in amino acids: CASSLAASGRTNTGELFF. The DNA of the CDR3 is TGCGCCAGCAGCTTGGCCGCTAGCGGGAGGACGAACACCGGGGAGCTGTTTTTT.

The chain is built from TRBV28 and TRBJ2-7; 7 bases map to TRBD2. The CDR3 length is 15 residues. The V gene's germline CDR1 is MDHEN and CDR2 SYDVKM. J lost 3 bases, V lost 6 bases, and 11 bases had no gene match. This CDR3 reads CASRPPGTTIYEQYF. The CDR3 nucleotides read TGTGCCAGCAGGCCTCCCGGGACTACCATCTACGAGCAGTACTTC.

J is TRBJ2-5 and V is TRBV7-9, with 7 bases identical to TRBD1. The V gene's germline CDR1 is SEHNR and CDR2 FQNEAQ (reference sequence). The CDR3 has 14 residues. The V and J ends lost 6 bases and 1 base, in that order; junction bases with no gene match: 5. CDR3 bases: TGTGCCAGCAGTCATGACAGGGCCCAAGAGACCCAGTACTTC. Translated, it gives CASSHDRAQETQYF.

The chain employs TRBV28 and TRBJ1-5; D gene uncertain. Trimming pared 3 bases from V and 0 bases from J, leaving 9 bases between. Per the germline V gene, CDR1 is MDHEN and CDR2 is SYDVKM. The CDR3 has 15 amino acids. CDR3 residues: CASSFSESSNQPQHF. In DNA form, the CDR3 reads TGTGCCAGCAGTTTTAGTGAGTCTAGCAATCAGCCCCAGCATTTT.

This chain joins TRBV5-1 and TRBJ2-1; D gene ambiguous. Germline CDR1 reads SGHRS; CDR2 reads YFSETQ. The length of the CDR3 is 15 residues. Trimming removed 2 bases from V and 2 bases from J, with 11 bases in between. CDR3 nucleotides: TGCGCCAGCAGCTTCTACCCTGACACCTACAATGAGCAGTTCTTC. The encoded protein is CASSFYPDTYNEQFF.

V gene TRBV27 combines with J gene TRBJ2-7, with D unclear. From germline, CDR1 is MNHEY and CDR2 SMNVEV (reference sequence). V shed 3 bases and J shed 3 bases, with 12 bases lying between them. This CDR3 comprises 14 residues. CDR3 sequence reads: CASSFTDAGYEQYF. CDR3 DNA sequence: TGTGCCAGCAGTTTCACCGACGCAGGCTACGAGCAGTACTTC.

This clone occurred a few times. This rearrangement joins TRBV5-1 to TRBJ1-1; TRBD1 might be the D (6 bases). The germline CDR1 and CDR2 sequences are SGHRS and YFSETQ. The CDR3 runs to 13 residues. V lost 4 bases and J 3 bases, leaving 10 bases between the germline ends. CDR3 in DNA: TGCGCCAGCAGCGTCTCAGGGGACACTGAAGCTTTCTTT. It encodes CASSVSGDTEAFF.

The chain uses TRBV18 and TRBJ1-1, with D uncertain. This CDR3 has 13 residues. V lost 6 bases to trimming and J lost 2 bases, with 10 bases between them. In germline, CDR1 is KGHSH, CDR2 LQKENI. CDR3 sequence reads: CASSGSSNTEAFF. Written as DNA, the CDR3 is TGTGCCAGCTCGGGCAGCTCTAACACTGAAGCTTTCTTT. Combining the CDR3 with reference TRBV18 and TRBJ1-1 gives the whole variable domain NAGVMQNPRHLVRRRGQEARLRCSPMKGHSHVYWYRQLPEEGLKFMVYLQKENIIDESGMPKERFSAEFPKEGPSILRIQQVVRGDSAAYFCASSGSSNTEAFFGQGTRLTVV.

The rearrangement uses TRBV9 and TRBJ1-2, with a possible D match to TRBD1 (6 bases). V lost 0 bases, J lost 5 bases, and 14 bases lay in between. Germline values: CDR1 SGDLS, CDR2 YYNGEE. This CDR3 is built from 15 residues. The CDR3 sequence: CASSVASRGEYGYTF. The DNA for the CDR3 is TGTGCCAGCAGCGTAGCTTCCAGGGGTGAATATGGCTACACCTTC.

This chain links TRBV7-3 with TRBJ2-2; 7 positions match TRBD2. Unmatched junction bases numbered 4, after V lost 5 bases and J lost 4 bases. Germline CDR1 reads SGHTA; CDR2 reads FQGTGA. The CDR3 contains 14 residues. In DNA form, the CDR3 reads TGTGCCAGCAGCACCGGGGGGAGCACCGGGGAGCTGTTTTTT. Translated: CASSTGGSTGELFF.